The next 5 T cell receptor beta chains were all read from a single sample in a study of cytomegalovirus exposure and HLA in healthy donors. Profiled with immunoSEQ multiplex PCR; TCRdb holds only in-frame clones, not every one. This table holds around 120,000 clones, 70% to 90% found once. The sample comprised PBMCs. Receptor source: a woman aged 18 to 35 in good health and CMV-seronegative.

This clone has a single count. V and J are TRBV27 and TRBJ1-1; D perhaps matches TRBD1 (5 bases). The germline V gene has CDR1 MNHEY and CDR2 SMNVEV (reference sequence). CDR3 length: 14 residues. V gave up 3 bases and J gave up 1 base, with 9 bases separating them. CDR3 region: CASSLEGRNTEAFF. The CDR3 bases are TGTGCCAGCAGTTTGGAGGGGCGGAACACTGAAGCTTTCTTT.

This rearrangement joins TRBV28 to TRBJ2-3; 10 nucleotides align to TRBD2. Germline loops: CDR1 MDHEN, CDR2 SYDVKM. V was pared by 5 bases and J by 0 bases, with 11 bases of the junction left unmatched. The CDR3 length is 18 residues. The CDR3 here is CASSGGYSGRLSTDTQYF. The CDR3 DNA follows: TGTGCCAGCAGTGGGGGGTATAGCGGGAGGCTGAGCACAGATACGCAGTATTTT.

The chain is built from TRBV5-1 and TRBJ2-3; D gene uncertain. V lost 5 bases to trimming and J lost 2 bases, with 12 bases between them. Germline V gives CDR1 SGHRS, CDR2 YFSETQ. This CDR3 comprises 14 residues. CDR3 bases: TGCGCCAGCAGGCCAGGCGCCACCACAGATACGCAGTATTTT. Translating it yields CASRPGATTDTQYF.

The chain couples TRBV30 to TRBJ1-4; D gene uncertain. There are 14 residues in the CDR3. Looked up from germline, CDR1 is GTSNPN and CDR2 is SVGIG (reference sequence). The V and J ends lost 5 bases and 8 bases respectively, with 18 bases between them. This CDR3 reads CAWRKTGVGEKLFF. CDR3 DNA sequence: TGTGCCTGGCGAAAGACCGGGGTTGGCGAAAAACTGTTTTTT.

The chain employs TRBV29-1 and TRBJ1-1; D may be TRBD1 (6 bases). The CDR3 is 13 residues long. Germline CDR1 reads SQVTM; CDR2 reads ANQGSEA. Between the trimmed V and J ends, which lost 6 bases and 1 base, there was a span of 12 bases. DNA of the CDR3: TGCAGCGTAACAGGGACGGAGAACACTGAAGCTTTCTTT. The encoded protein is CSVTGTENTEAFF.